A selection of T cell receptor beta chains follows, all from one sample in a study of CD8 T cells in ankylosing spondylitis. A single record per CDR3 protein comes from TCRdb applying MiXCR to the 5' RACE reads. The repertoire includes about 27,000 distinct CDR3 sequences, approximately 8% of them detected once, and about 31% sits in the top ten. Sequencing used blood. The receptor set was obtained from a male donor with ankylosing spondylitis or in good health (not recorded which). Both conserved end residues are part of each CDR3. D genes are given only for firm matches. Size tells how often a clone was seen (once, few, many) or the class of an expanded clone, and some rows leave it out.

clone_size: NA
v_call: TRBV6-5
j_call: TRBJ2-3
d_call: NA
cdr3_aa: CASSYKAEARREYF
cdr3_nt: TGTGCCAGCAGTTACAAAGCGGAGGCCCGACGGGAGTATTTT

clone_size: NA
v_call: TRBV20-1
j_call: TRBJ1-5
d_call: NA
cdr3_aa: CSASLGTPGDLSNQPQHF
cdr3_nt: TGCAGTGCTAGCCTGGGGACTCCGGGGGACCTTAGCAATCAGCCCCAGCATTTT

clone_size: NA
v_call: TRBV12-3/TRBV12-4
j_call: TRBJ2-5
d_call: TRBD2
cdr3_aa: CASRLAGWETQYF
cdr3_nt: TGTGCCAGCAGACTAGCGGGGTGGGAGACCCAGTACTTC

clone_size: NA
v_call: TRBV29-1
j_call: TRBJ2-1
d_call: NA
cdr3_aa: CSVEVTPGVNEQFF
cdr3_nt: TGCAGCGTTGAGGTTACCCCGGGAGTGAATGAGCAGTTCTTC

clone_size: few
v_call: TRBV9
j_call: TRBJ2-1
d_call: TRBD2
cdr3_aa: CASSVSGSSYNEQFF
cdr3_nt: TGTGCCAGCAGCGTTAGCGGGAGCTCCTACAATGAGCAGTTCTTC

clone_size: medium-sized
v_call: TRBV12-3/TRBV12-4
j_call: TRBJ2-2
d_call: NA
cdr3_aa: CASTLGPRESTGELFF
cdr3_nt: TGTGCCAGCACCTTGGGTCCCAGGGAGAGCACCGGGGAGCTGTTTTTT

clone_size: NA
v_call: TRBV10-3
j_call: TRBJ2-4
d_call: TRBD2
cdr3_aa: CAISDLGGADIQYF
cdr3_nt: TGTGCCATCAGTGATCTCGGGGGGGCGGACATTCAGTACTTC

clone_size: NA
v_call: TRBV12-3/TRBV12-4
j_call: TRBJ1-4
d_call: NA
cdr3_aa: CASSFRTANEKLFF
cdr3_nt: TGTGCCAGCAGTTTTAGGACGGCTAATGAAAAACTGTTTTTT

clone_size: NA
v_call: TRBV2
j_call: TRBJ2-2
d_call: NA
cdr3_aa: CASSVGVARSTGELFF
cdr3_nt: TGTGCCAGCAGTGTGGGAGTGGCTAGGTCCACCGGGGAGCTGTTTTTT

clone_size: few
v_call: TRBV13
j_call: TRBJ2-1
d_call: NA
cdr3_aa: CASSTEGTGNEQFF
cdr3_nt: TGTGCCAGCAGCACCGAAGGGACGGGTAATGAGCAGTTCTTC

clone_size: few
v_call: TRBV15
j_call: TRBJ1-4
d_call: NA
cdr3_aa: CATSREAGANEKLFF
cdr3_nt: TGTGCCACCAGCAGAGAGGCAGGAGCTAATGAAAAACTGTTTTTT

clone_size: NA
v_call: TRBV5-1
j_call: TRBJ1-1
d_call: TRBD1
cdr3_aa: CASSIQDRAEAFF
cdr3_nt: TGCGCCAGCAGCATACAGGACAGGGCTGAAGCTTTCTTT

clone_size: few
v_call: TRBV14
j_call: TRBJ2-3
d_call: NA
cdr3_aa: CASSQRGLASTDTQYF
cdr3_nt: TGTGCCAGCAGCCAACGTGGGCTAGCCAGCACAGATACGCAGTATTTT

clone_size: NA
v_call: TRBV29-1
j_call: TRBJ2-1
d_call: NA
cdr3_aa: CSVEGGLQGDEQFF
cdr3_nt: TGCAGCGTGGAAGGGGGACTCCAAGGGGATGAGCAGTTCTTC

clone_size: few
v_call: TRBV6-2/TRBV6-3
j_call: TRBJ2-1
d_call: TRBD2
cdr3_aa: CASSYRLAGLNEQFF
cdr3_nt: TGTGCCAGCAGTTACAGACTAGCGGGCCTCAATGAGCAGTTCTTC

clone_size: NA
v_call: TRBV20-1
j_call: TRBJ1-1
d_call: NA
cdr3_aa: CSATIMGVNTEAFF
cdr3_nt: TGCAGTGCTACGATCATGGGAGTGAACACTGAAGCTTTCTTT

clone_size: few
v_call: TRBV4-1
j_call: TRBJ1-1
d_call: TRBD1
cdr3_aa: CASSLLLPAGTGGTEAFF
cdr3_nt: TGCGCCAGCAGCCTCCTCCTTCCCGCGGGGACAGGGGGCACTGAAGCTTTCTTT

clone_size: medium-sized
v_call: TRBV7-9
j_call: TRBJ2-5
d_call: NA
cdr3_aa: CASSLRTLQETQYF
cdr3_nt: TGTGCCAGCAGCCTCCGGACCCTTCAAGAGACCCAGTACTTC

clone_size: few
v_call: TRBV20-1
j_call: TRBJ1-4
d_call: TRBD1
cdr3_aa: CSASPLSRGAANEKLFF
cdr3_nt: TGCAGTGCTAGCCCCCTGAGCAGGGGGGCAGCTAATGAAAAACTGTTTTTT

clone_size: few
v_call: TRBV4-3
j_call: TRBJ2-2
d_call: TRBD1
cdr3_aa: CASSRGTGATGELFF
cdr3_nt: TGCGCCAGCAGCCGTGGGACAGGGGCTACCGGGGAGCTGTTTTTT

clone_size: few
v_call: TRBV12-3/TRBV12-4
j_call: TRBJ1-1
d_call: NA
cdr3_aa: CASSFSDREAFF
cdr3_nt: TGTGCCAGCAGTTTTTCGGACAGAGAAGCTTTCTTT

clone_size: many
v_call: TRBV2
j_call: TRBJ2-2
d_call: NA
cdr3_aa: CASRFGASGTGELFF
cdr3_nt: TGTGCCAGCAGGTTCGGGGCCTCCGGCACCGGGGAGCTGTTTTTT

clone_size: few
v_call: TRBV28
j_call: TRBJ2-2
d_call: NA
cdr3_aa: CASSSSGELFF
cdr3_nt: TGTGCCAGCAGTTCATCCGGGGAGCTGTTTTTT

clone_size: many
v_call: TRBV4-3
j_call: TRBJ2-1
d_call: NA
cdr3_aa: CASSQGANEQFF
cdr3_nt: TGCGCCAGCAGCCAAGGGGCAAATGAGCAGTTCTTC

clone_size: many
v_call: TRBV20-1
j_call: TRBJ2-3
d_call: TRBD2
cdr3_aa: CSAARTSSAADTQYF
cdr3_nt: TGCAGTGCTGCCCGGACTAGTTCTGCCGCAGATACGCAGTATTTT

clone_size: NA
v_call: TRBV4-1
j_call: TRBJ2-2
d_call: TRBD2
cdr3_aa: CASSQVQGGTGELFF
cdr3_nt: TGCGCCAGCAGCCAAGTTCAGGGAGGGACCGGGGAGCTGTTTTTT

clone_size: few
v_call: TRBV4-2
j_call: TRBJ1-1
d_call: NA
cdr3_aa: CASSQVQQTMNTEAFF
cdr3_nt: TGTGCCAGCAGCCAAGTCCAACAGACGATGAACACTGAAGCTTTCTTT

clone_size: NA
v_call: TRBV5-1
j_call: TRBJ2-3
d_call: NA
cdr3_aa: CASSLARSTDTQYF
cdr3_nt: TGCGCCAGCAGCTTGGCCAGGAGCACAGATACGCAGTATTTT

clone_size: few
v_call: TRBV28
j_call: TRBJ1-4
d_call: NA
cdr3_aa: CASSLDPRTDPNEKLFF
cdr3_nt: TGTGCCAGCAGTTTAGACCCTCGGACCGATCCTAATGAAAAACTGTTTTTT

clone_size: few
v_call: TRBV9
j_call: TRBJ2-3
d_call: NA
cdr3_aa: CASSDGLYSTDTQYF
cdr3_nt: TGTGCCAGCAGCGATGGACTTTATAGCACAGATACGCAGTATTTT

clone_size: NA
v_call: TRBV18
j_call: TRBJ2-3
d_call: NA
cdr3_aa: CASSPGLGTDTQYF
cdr3_nt: TGTGCCAGCTCCCCGGGTCTGGGGACAGATACGCAGTATTTT

clone_size: NA
v_call: TRBV7-9
j_call: TRBJ1-4
d_call: NA
cdr3_aa: CASSFGVTNEKLFF
cdr3_nt: TGTGCCAGCAGCTTTGGCGTGACAAATGAAAAACTGTTTTTT

clone_size: few
v_call: TRBV5-1
j_call: TRBJ2-1
d_call: NA
cdr3_aa: CASSAGRESSYNEQFF
cdr3_nt: TGCGCCAGCAGCGCGGGACGGGAGAGCTCCTACAATGAGCAGTTCTTC

clone_size: NA
v_call: TRBV28
j_call: TRBJ2-4
d_call: NA
cdr3_aa: CASSLPSRGNIQYF
cdr3_nt: TGTGCCAGCAGCCTACCGAGTCGGGGAAACATTCAGTACTTC

clone_size: NA
v_call: TRBV24-1
j_call: TRBJ2-3
d_call: NA
cdr3_aa: CATSRVGNTDTQYF
cdr3_nt: TGTGCCACCAGTAGGGTCGGCAACACAGATACGCAGTATTTT

clone_size: NA
v_call: TRBV11-1
j_call: TRBJ1-1
d_call: NA
cdr3_aa: CASSLGGQAFF
cdr3_nt: TGTGCCAGCAGCCTAGGGGGTCAAGCTTTCTTT

clone_size: few
v_call: TRBV20-1
j_call: TRBJ2-3
d_call: TRBD1
cdr3_aa: CSATATGGRSTDTQYF
cdr3_nt: TGCAGTGCTACGGCTACAGGGGGAAGAAGCACAGATACGCAGTATTTT

clone_size: NA
v_call: TRBV9
j_call: TRBJ2-3
d_call: NA
cdr3_aa: CASTLGGYGLTDTQYF
cdr3_nt: TGTGCCAGCACCCTCGGGGGCTATGGGCTGACAGATACGCAGTATTTT

clone_size: few
v_call: TRBV7-2
j_call: TRBJ2-3
d_call: NA
cdr3_aa: CASSPLGTDTQYF
cdr3_nt: TGTGCCAGCAGCCCCCTCGGCACAGATACGCAGTATTTT